Listed here is a single TCR beta chain. The antigen is undetermined. Germline CDR1 and CDR2: SNHLY and FYNNEI. The V and J ends lost 6 bases and 3 bases respectively, with 14 bases between them. This CDR3 has 15 residues. This sample is part of a study of cytomegalovirus exposure and HLA in healthy donors. Study outcomes and limitations: Later analysis suggested most CMV-associated TCR beta chains were HLA-restricted. The study listed under 200 cytomegalovirus-associated TCR beta chains.

The PCR had 60 Vbeta and 13 Jbeta primers. The assay was immunoSEQ multiplex PCR, and TCRdb's table has in-frame clones only and misses some. This repertoire shows more than 65,000 clones, roughly 74% found once; its top ten account for approximately 10%. The chain recombines TRBV2 with TRBJ2-2; D is undetermined. Sequenced: PBMCs. The clonotype comes from a woman aged 60 to 75 in good health and CMV-seropositive. The CDR3 protein is CASRESRVHTGELFF. DNA of the CDR3: TGTGCCAGCAGGGAATCCCGGGTCCACACCGGGGAGCTGTTTTTT.